This TCR beta chain was sequenced during a study of PD-L1 blockade in urothelial cancer. Overall study: At 3 weeks after treatment start (second dose) and again at 6 weeks, blood was analyzed. Study-level results: Below-median pretreatment blood TCR clonality was associated with improved progression-free and overall survival.

The count of this clone is one. Its antigen is unidentified. The assay was immunoSEQ multiplex PCR, and TCRdb's table has in-frame clones only and misses some. The top ten hold less than 2% of the sample, which has under 40,000 clones, approximately 90% seen once. The sequencing here drew on PBMCs, taken around atezolizumab (anti-PD-L1) treatment. The clonotype comes from a man aged 55 to 69 with urothelial cancer.

The DNA of the CDR3 is TGTGCCAGCAGCTTCTCCCTCATAGGAGGGAACACCATATATTTT. This translates into CASSFSLIGGNTIYF. J is TRBJ1-3 and V is TRBV11-2; no clear D gene. V was pared by 3 bases and J by 7 bases, with 16 bases between. The CDR3 is 15 amino acids. Looked up from germline, CDR1 is SGHAT and CDR2 is FQNNGV.